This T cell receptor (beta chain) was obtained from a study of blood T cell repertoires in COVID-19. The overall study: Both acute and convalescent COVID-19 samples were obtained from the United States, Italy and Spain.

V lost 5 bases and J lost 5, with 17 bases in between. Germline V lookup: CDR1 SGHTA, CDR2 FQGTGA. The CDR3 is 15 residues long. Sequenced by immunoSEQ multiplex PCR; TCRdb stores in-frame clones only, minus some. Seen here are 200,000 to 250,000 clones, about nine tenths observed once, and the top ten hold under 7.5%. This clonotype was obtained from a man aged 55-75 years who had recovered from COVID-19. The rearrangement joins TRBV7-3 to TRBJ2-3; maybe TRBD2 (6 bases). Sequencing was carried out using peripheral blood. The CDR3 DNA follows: TGTGCCAGCAGCATAGGAGGGGTAGGGGAAGATACGCAGTATTTT. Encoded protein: CASSIGGVGEDTQYF.